Sequencing of this TCR beta chain was carried out in a study of OX40 agonist ivuxolimab in advanced cancers. Points from the study as a whole: CD8+ T cells showed, on average, more clonal expansion than CD4+ cells. Within 6 weeks, CD4+ and CD8+ blood T cells expanded clonally at 0.1 to 3.0 mg/kg. The 0.1-3.0 mg/kg partial responders had among the lowest clonal expansion.

Repertoires were generated with immunoSEQ multiplex PCR, while TCRdb's copy carries only in-frame clones and drops some. The sample consists of 37,000 or so clones, just under 75% of them appearing once. About this clone itself: Its antigen is as yet unknown.

This sequence originates from an adult with an advanced solid tumor such as melanoma, head and neck, liver or kidney cancer. The sequences come from CD4+ or CD8+ T cells sorted from blood, collected in a trial of the OX40 agonist ivuxolimab.

CDR3 amino acids: CASSLDEGPAKPQHF. In DNA, the CDR3 is TGTGCCAGTAGCTTAGATGAGGGTCCCGCAAAGCCCCAGCATTTT. The gene calls are TRBV19 and TRBJ1-5; D call uncertain. The CDR3 covers 15 residues. The V end lost 6 bases, the J end lost 8 bases, and 20 bases lay between the germline ends. Per the germline V gene, CDR1 is LNHDA and CDR2 is SQIVND (reference sequence).